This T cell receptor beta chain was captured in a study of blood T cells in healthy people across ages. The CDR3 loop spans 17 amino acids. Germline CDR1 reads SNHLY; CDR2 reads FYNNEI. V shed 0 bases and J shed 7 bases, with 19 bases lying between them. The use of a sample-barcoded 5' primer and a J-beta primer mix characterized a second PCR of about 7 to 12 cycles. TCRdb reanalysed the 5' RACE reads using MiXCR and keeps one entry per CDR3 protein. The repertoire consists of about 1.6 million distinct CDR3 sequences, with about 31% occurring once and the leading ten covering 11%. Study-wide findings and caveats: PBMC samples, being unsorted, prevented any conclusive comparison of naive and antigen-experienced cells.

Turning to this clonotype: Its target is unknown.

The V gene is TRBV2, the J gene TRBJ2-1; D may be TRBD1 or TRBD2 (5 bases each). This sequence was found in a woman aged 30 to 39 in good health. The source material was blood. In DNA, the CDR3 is TGTGCCAGCAGTGAAGCGCTTCGGGATGTCAGGGCAAATGAGCAGTTCTTC. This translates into CASSEALRDVRANEQFF.